These T cell receptor beta chains were read from a single sample in a study of control samples from healthy donors and cancer patients. Sequenced by immunoSEQ multiplex PCR; TCRdb stores in-frame clones only, minus some. The table records over 110,000 clones, roughly 90% of them present only once. The sample consisted of blood. The receptors come from a man between 25 and 39 years old in good health. Each CDR3 is given with its conserved first and last residue. The order of the fields is CDR3 DNA, CDR3 protein, V gene, D gene, clone size, J gene. A D gene is named only where the DNA matches it firmly. Size values are once, few and many counts, or a class for expanded clones, and some rows have none.

TGTGCCAGTAGTATAGGCTGGTCAACTAATGAAAAACTGTTTTTT,CASSIGWSTNEKLFF,TRBV19,.,.,TRBJ1-4
TGTGCCAGCAGTGAGGACAGCTATAGCAATCAGCCCCAGCATTTT,CASSEDSYSNQPQHF,TRBV2,.,.,TRBJ1-5
TGTGCCAGCAGGGGCGTCAGAAACACCGGGGAGCTGTTTTTT,CASRGVRNTGELFF,TRBV6-5,.,.,TRBJ2-2
TGTGCCAGCAGTTTTGGCGGGAACCAGCAGTTCTTC,CASSFGGNQQFF,TRBV28,.,.,TRBJ2-1
TGTGCCAGCAGCGTAGGTGCCCGGACAACTAATGAAAAACTGTTTTTT,CASSVGARTTNEKLFF,TRBV9,.,.,TRBJ1-4
TGCGCCAGCAGCCAAGTAGGACAGGGGGGCGAGCAGTACTTC,CASSQVGQGGEQYF,TRBV4-1,TRBD1,.,TRBJ2-7
TGCGCCAGCAGACAACAGGGGTACACTGAAGCTTTCTTT,CASRQQGYTEAFF,TRBV10-1,TRBD1,.,TRBJ1-1
TGCGCCAGCAGCAAAGGCGCAACTAATGAAAAACTGTTTTTT,CASSKGATNEKLFF,TRBV4-1,.,.,TRBJ1-4
TGTGCCAGCAGTACAGGGGAGGCTTATGGCTACACCTTC,CASSTGEAYGYTF,TRBV11-1,TRBD1,.,TRBJ1-2
TGCGCCAGCAGCCAGGCTTGGGCGTTACTAGCAGGCAATGAGCAGTTCTTC,CASSQAWALLAGNEQFF,TRBV4-1,.,.,TRBJ2-1
TGTGCCAGCAGGTTAGATGCAGGGTTAGCCAAAAACATTCAGTACTTC,CASRLDAGLAKNIQYF,TRBV7-2,.,once,TRBJ2-4
TGTGCCAGCAGCCAAGCCGATCAGGGAGGCTACACCTTC,CASSQADQGGYTF,TRBV3-1/TRBV3-2,.,.,TRBJ1-2
TGTGCCTGGAGTAACGACGGCAATCAGCCCCAGCATTTT,CAWSNDGNQPQHF,TRBV30,.,.,TRBJ1-5
TGTGCCAGCGATGGAAACACCATATATTTT,CASDGNTIYF,TRBV6-5,.,.,TRBJ1-3
TGTGCCACCACCAACCTATTCGGGGGAAAGGAACATGAGCAGTTCTTC,CATTNLFGGKEHEQFF,TRBV15,.,.,TRBJ2-1
TGCGCCAGCAGCAGGGACAGGGCAGAGACCCAGTACTTC,CASSRDRAETQYF,TRBV5-1,TRBD1,.,TRBJ2-5
TGTGCCAGCAGCGTCGGGGCGCGGGGGACCAATCAGCCCCAGCATTTT,CASSVGARGTNQPQHF,TRBV9,.,.,TRBJ1-5
TGTGCCAGCAAAAAACAGGAATACTACGAGCAGTACTTC,CASKKQEYYEQYF,TRBV2,.,few,TRBJ2-7
TGTGCCAGCAGCTTAAGTAGCTGGACAGATACGCAGTATTTT,CASSLSSWTDTQYF,TRBV7-2,.,.,TRBJ2-3
TGCAGCGTTGAATCAGGGCCTGGAAACACCATATATTTT,CSVESGPGNTIYF,TRBV29-1,.,.,TRBJ1-3
TGTGCCAGCAGTTTCGGCGGGAGTGGTAATGAAAAACTGTTTTTT,CASSFGGSGNEKLFF,TRBV28,.,.,TRBJ1-4
TGTGCCAGCAGCGTATGGACTAGCTATAGTTGGAACACCGGGGAGCTGTTTTTT,CASSVWTSYSWNTGELFF,TRBV9,TRBD2,.,TRBJ2-2
TGTGCCAGCACAGGACAGTACGGAGGAAACACCATATATTTT,CASTGQYGGNTIYF,TRBV6-5,.,.,TRBJ1-3
TGTGCCAGCAGCTTAGGGGCAGGGGGAGTGTATAGCAATCAGCCCCAGCATTTT,CASSLGAGGVYSNQPQHF,TRBV7-8,TRBD1,.,TRBJ1-5
TGTGCCAGCAGGGAGACAGGGGTGGCCGAGCAGTACTTC,CASRETGVAEQYF,TRBV27,TRBD1,.,TRBJ2-7